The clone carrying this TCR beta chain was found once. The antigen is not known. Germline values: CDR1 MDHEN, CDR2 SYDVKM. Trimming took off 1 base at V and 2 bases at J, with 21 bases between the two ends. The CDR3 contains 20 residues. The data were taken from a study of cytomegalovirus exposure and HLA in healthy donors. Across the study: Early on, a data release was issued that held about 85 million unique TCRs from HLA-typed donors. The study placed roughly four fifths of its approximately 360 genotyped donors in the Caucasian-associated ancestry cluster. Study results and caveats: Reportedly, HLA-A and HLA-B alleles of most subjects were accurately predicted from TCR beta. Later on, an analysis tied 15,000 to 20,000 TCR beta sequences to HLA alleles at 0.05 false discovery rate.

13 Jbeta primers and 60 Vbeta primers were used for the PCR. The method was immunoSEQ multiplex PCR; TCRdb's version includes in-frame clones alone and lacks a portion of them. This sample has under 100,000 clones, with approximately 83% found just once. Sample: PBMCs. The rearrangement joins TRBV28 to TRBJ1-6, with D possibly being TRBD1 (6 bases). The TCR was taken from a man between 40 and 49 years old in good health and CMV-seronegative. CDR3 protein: CASSLFSLMKGDAYNSPLHF. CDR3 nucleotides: TGTGCCAGCAGTTTATTTTCCCTTATGAAGGGGGATGCCTATAATTCACCCCTCCACTTT.